The 9 T cell receptor beta chains presented below share a single source sample, sequenced in a study of T-cell memory formation after mild COVID-19. TCRdb re-called the 5' RACE reads with MiXCR, one entry per CDR3 protein. Among under 400,000 distinct CDR3 sequences, around 27% were seen once, and the ten largest hold approximately 12%. The specimen sequenced was PBMCs or a T cell subset sorted from them (not recorded which). The receptor source for this set is an adult woman who had mild COVID-19 (a few samples of this study predate the infection). Cell type and time point are not known.

V usage is TRBV12-3 or TRBV12-4 and J usage is TRBJ1-5, with D maybe TRBD1 (6 bases). V lost 4 bases, J lost 10 bases, and 17 bases lay in between. The CDR3 has 14 amino acids. The CDR3 coding sequence is TGTGCCAGCAGTTCGGACAGTCCAGGGAAACCCCAGCATTTT. Its translation is CASSSDSPGKPQHF.

This CDR3 reads CASSPQSGKHYNEQFF. DNA for the CDR3: TGTGCCAGCAGCCCCCAAAGCGGGAAACACTACAATGAGCAGTTCTTC. J is TRBJ2-1 and V is TRBV7-2, with 7 bases that match TRBD2. This CDR3 spans 16 amino acids. Germline V gene data show CDR1 as SGHTA and CDR2 as FQGNSA. J was trimmed by 3 bases and V by 5 bases; bases with no gene match: 10.

The chain uses TRBV12-3 or TRBV12-4 and TRBJ2-5; a possible D gene is TRBD2 (7 bases). CDR3 length: 14 amino acids. The ends were cut back, 5 bases at V and 4 bases at J, with 14 bases in the middle. CDR3 loop: CASSLRGGAETQYF. CDR3 nucleotide sequence: TGTGCCAGCAGTCTTCGTGGGGGGGCAGAGACCCAGTACTTC.

This clonotype was observed a few times. The V and J genes are TRBV20-1 and TRBJ2-3; D remains ambiguous. The germline CDR1 and CDR2 sequences are DFQATT and SNEGSKA (reference sequence). V was shortened by 3 bases and J by 3 bases, with 13 bases between the two germline ends. The CDR3 is made up of 14 amino acids. The CDR3 DNA reads as TGCAGTGCTAGGCCGGATACTGGGACAGATACGCAGTATTTT. Translating gives CSARPDTGTDTQYF.

The J gene is TRBJ2-3, the V gene TRBV5-1, with D unclear. Trimming left V 4 bases short and J 13 bases short, with 13 bases between. The CDR3 has 11 amino acids. Looked up from germline, CDR1 is SGHRS and CDR2 is YFSETQ. CDR3 in amino acids: CASSGSLVKYF. CDR3 DNA sequence: TGCGCCAGCAGCGGGTCGTTGGTGAAGTATTTT.

The chain joins TRBV7-2 to TRBJ1-1, with D unclear. CDR3 length: 14 amino acids. The germline V and J ends were trimmed by 2 bases and 1 base, with 8 bases remaining between them. Germline assignment: CDR1 SGHTA and CDR2 FQGNSA. The CDR3 reads CASSLLNKNTEAFF. The CDR3 DNA reads as TGTGCCAGCAGCTTATTAAACAAGAACACTGAAGCTTTCTTT.

V gene TRBV7-2 combines with J gene TRBJ1-6; D might be TRBD1 (5 bases). The CDR3 covers 16 residues. The V end was cut by 1 base, the J end by 7 bases, with 14 bases between. In germline, CDR1 is SGHTA, CDR2 FQGNSA. In DNA form, the CDR3 reads TGTGCCAGCAGCTTAGAGGGGTCCTCTCCCAATTCACCCCTCCACTTT. It specifies CASSLEGSSPNSPLHF.

J is TRBJ1-1 and V is TRBV7-6; D is perhaps TRBD1 (6 bases). CDR1 and CDR2 (germline): SGHVS, FNYEAQ. Trimming cost V 6 bases and J 4 bases, with 21 bases left between them. The CDR3 is made up of 16 amino acids. The CDR3 is CASRPNRVSRTTEAFF. CDR3 coding DNA: TGTGCCAGCAGGCCTAACAGGGTATCGCGAACCACTGAAGCTTTCTTT.

This clonotype was seen a handful of times. This rearrangement joins TRBV4-2 to TRBJ1-6; D not resolved. The germline gives CDR1 LGHNA, CDR2 YNFKEQ. V was shortened by 2 bases and J by 6 bases, with 11 bases between the two germline ends. This CDR3 has 15 amino acids. CDR3: CASSQQEEVNSPLHF. Written as DNA, the CDR3 is TGTGCCAGCAGCCAACAGGAGGAGGTTAATTCACCCCTCCACTTT.